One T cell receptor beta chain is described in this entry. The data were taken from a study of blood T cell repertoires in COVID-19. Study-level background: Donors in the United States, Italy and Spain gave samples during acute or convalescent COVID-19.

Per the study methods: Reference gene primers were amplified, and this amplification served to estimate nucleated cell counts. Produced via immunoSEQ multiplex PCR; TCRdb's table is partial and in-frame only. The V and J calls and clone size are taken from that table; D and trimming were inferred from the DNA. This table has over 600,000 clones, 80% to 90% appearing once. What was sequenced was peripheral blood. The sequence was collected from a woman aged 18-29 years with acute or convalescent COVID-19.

The CDR3 bases are TGTGCCAGCAGCTTACTAATGAACACTGAAGCTTTCTTT. Translated: CASSLLMNTEAFF. This chain connects TRBV13 to TRBJ1-1, with D unresolved. V was shortened by 2 bases and J by 0 bases, with 4 bases between the two germline ends. The CDR3 is 13 residues long. Germline CDR1 PRHDT, CDR2 FYEKMQ (reference sequence).